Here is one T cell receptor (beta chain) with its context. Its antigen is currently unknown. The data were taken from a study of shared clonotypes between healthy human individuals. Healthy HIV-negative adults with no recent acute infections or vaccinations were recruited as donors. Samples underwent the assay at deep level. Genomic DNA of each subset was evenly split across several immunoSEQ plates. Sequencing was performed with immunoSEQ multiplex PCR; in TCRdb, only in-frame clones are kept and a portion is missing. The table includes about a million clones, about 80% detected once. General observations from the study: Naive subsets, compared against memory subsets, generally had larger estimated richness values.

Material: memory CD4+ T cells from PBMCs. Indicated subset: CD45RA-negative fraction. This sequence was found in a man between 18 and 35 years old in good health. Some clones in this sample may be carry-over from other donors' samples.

CDR3 protein: CASSFPLGGSGYGYTF. In DNA form, the CDR3 reads TGTGCCAGCAGTTTTCCCTTAGGGGGCTCTGGCTATGGCTACACCTTC. The chain employs TRBV28 and TRBJ1-2, with 7 bases lining up with TRBD1. This CDR3 has 16 amino acids. V lost 3 bases, J lost 4 bases, and 11 bases stayed unmatched. Germline assignment: CDR1 MDHEN and CDR2 SYDVKM.